This TCR beta chain appears in the sequencing data of a study of cytomegalovirus exposure and HLA in healthy donors (dated by TCRdb to about 2017). Regarding the study in general: An earlier analysis of fewer than 750 of the donors reported 250 to 300 Gb of sequence data and some 110 million unique TCR beta sequences obtained from about 200 million T cells. About 300 gigabases of sequencing data and tens of millions of unique TCR sequences were included in an early release covering roughly 600 HLA-typed donors. Among the roughly 390 genotyped donors, around 81% belonged to the genetic ancestry cluster associated with self-reported Caucasian donors. The study aimed to test whether cataloging public T cell receptors could reveal signatures of past pathogen exposure. The study used immunosequencing to profile the T cell repertoires of approximately 690 subjects and linked those repertoires to cytomegalovirus serostatus. A separate validation cohort of approximately 130 different subjects was used in addition to the roughly 700-subject first cohort. The study combined high-throughput TCR immunosequencing, statistical association of individual TCRs with disease status, and machine learning to predict cytomegalovirus infection status. To study patterns of TCR occurrence, a later analysis re-analyzed previously published TCR beta repertoires from under 750 donors and added high-resolution HLA genotyping. The later analysis used no new phenotypic data to find candidate immune exposures, relying instead on TCR beta sequences and their occurrence across donors. In an earlier analysis of a few hundred of the donors, high-throughput TCR beta sequencing was used to judge whether each TCR beta V gene segment behaved as functional or pseudogenic. Donor age, sex, ethnicity and CMV serostatus were collected together with the repertoire data. Genome-wide SNP genotypes for about 55% of the 666 donors were used in a later genetic analysis, which treated that subset as a discovery cohort. All discovery cohort repertoires had been generated using a single sequencing platform. Both class I and class II loci were covered by HLA typing, at four-digit resolution. Typing coverage varied by locus: roughly 620-630 donors for A, B, C, DRB1 and DQB1; 500 to 550 for DQA1; about 590 for DPA1; 450 to 480 for DPB1. Four or five DR-DQ haplotypes were handled as single units for association and clustering because linkage in the cohort was strong. Across 300 to 400 genotyped donors of the cohort, an average of approximately 240,000 unique TCR beta nucleotide sequences per donor were sequenced, and approximately 17% of those sequences were non-productive. Paper-wide results and their limitations: Because HLA typing was unavailable for some donors at each locus, only the typed subset was used in association tests. Compared with the approximately 720-donor mean, donors in an Asian-associated ancestry cluster had fewer N-insertions in productive TCRs, according to a later genetic analysis. The cohort was sequenced for TCR beta chains only, and without alpha or paired-chain data the features that could be detected were limited. A further reported finding was that TCR beta sequences accurately predicted the HLA-A and HLA-B alleles for most subjects in the first cohort. According to a later analysis, TCR association rates differed among HLA loci, with DRB1 alleles showing the most associated TCRs and HLA-C alleles showing the fewest. Because counts were too low, seventeen rarely observed V segments, including chromosome 9 orphons, were excluded from the earlier analysis of roughly 580 of the donors. Most CMV-associated TCR beta chains appeared to be HLA-restricted in a later analysis, and the HLA associations seemed to be driven largely by CMV exposure. Some IMGT-functional V segments, including TRBV6-2 and TRBV6-3, could not be distinguished by the 87-base-pair reads and were therefore excluded. In vitro tests confirmed that a few of the cytomegalovirus-associated TCR beta chains recognize cytomegalovirus antigens. The presence/absence analyses assumed that sequencing depth was roughly uniform across donors, and that assumption may not be true. In a later analysis, HLA-associated TCR beta chains were found to be more clonally expanded and to have lower generation probabilities than equally common non-associated chains. Assigning TCR associations to individual alleles was difficult when HLA alleles, especially DR and DQ, strongly co-occurred. Immune exposure information for the cohort was limited to CMV serostatus. According to the authors, the approach could potentially be generalized to other disease states and immunological phenotypes. In an earlier analysis of 587 of the donors, most TCR beta V segments appeared in productive rearrangements about 90% or about 30% of the time, broadly matching IMGT annotations. A later analysis associated some 17,000 TCR beta sequences with specific HLA alleles at a false discovery rate of 0.05. A cluster of highly shared sequence variants was judged likely to be a technical artifact of the sequencing pipeline. The classifier was reported to diagnose cytomegalovirus status with high specificity and sensitivity in both the original cohort and the validation cohort. Linkage disequilibrium might explain the correlated functional status among segregating V segments, but an unknown experimental factor could not be excluded. In the study, about 150 TCR beta chains were listed as associated with cytomegalovirus. A later analysis reported that several top co-occurrence clusters appeared linked to parvovirus B19, influenza, CMV and Epstein-Barr virus. Across donors, most TCR sequences were observed very rarely, whereas some public TCRs were present in many individuals. A later genetic analysis associated a missense DCLRE1C variant with V-gene and J-gene trimming of TCR beta chains, and an independent cohort replicated the association.

To prepare the library, the immunoSEQ multiplex PCR assay was applied. The multiplex PCR relied on a mix of 60 forward primers for TCR Vbeta segments and 13 reverse primers for TCR Jbeta segments. The CDR3 region of rearranged TCR beta genes was amplified from genomic DNA by a multiplex PCR assay. On the Illumina HiSeq System, the amplified TCR beta libraries were sequenced as 87-base-pair reads. Regarding the original processing steps: A later analysis tallied around 80 million unique TCR beta chains across the roughly 610 repertoires, and 10 million to 11 million of those chains were shared by two or more donors. Raw reads were error-corrected and collapsed into unique sequences by a nearest-neighbor algorithm in which closely related sequences were merged to remove PCR and sequencing errors. Alignment of CDR3 sequences to IMGT reference sequences was used to assign V, D and J gene segments. For a sequence to be retained, at least a six-nucleotide match to both a V gene segment and a J gene segment was required. A rearrangement was called productive if the CDR3 had no stop codons and remained in frame with V and J, and every other rearrangement was called non-productive. Following IMGT convention, CDR3 was defined as the stretch from the second conserved V-encoded cysteine to the conserved J-encoded phenylalanine. Sequences without an unambiguous match to a single V gene segment were excluded from the earlier analysis of a few hundred of the donors. An earlier analysis of 587 of the donors called V segments functional above 56.7% productive rearrangements and segregating when the between-donor standard deviation exceeded 5%. A statistical classification framework was built to diagnose cytomegalovirus status from the catalog of TCR beta chain sequences. In a later analysis, V and J genes were assigned by comparing TCR nucleotide sequences against IMGT/GENE-DB human TR gene sequences. Using the TCRdist pipeline, a later analysis assigned CDR3 sequences along with most-parsimonious VDJ recombination scenarios. In a later analysis, each TCR beta chain was defined by its CDR3 amino acid sequence together with its V-gene family, and reads lacking a unique V-gene family were excluded. A later analysis removed several hundred highly shared, low-generation-probability nucleotide sequences to deal with suspected cross-contamination and a sequencing artifact. For each public chain, a later analysis derived a clonal expansion index from normalized ranks of inferred template counts within each repertoire. In a later analysis, generation probabilities were computed with a VDJ recombination model fitted to out-of-frame rearrangements, and the resulting probabilities were checked against IGoR. In a later analysis, hypergeometric tests were used to score TCR-TCR, TCR-HLA and TCR-CMV co-occurrence, with a repertoire-size bias correction applied to TCR pairs. In a later analysis, false discovery rates were estimated by permuting HLA or CMV assignments 20 times. In a later analysis, co-occurring TCRs were grouped using DBSCAN, with TCRdist sequence similarity added in when clustering inside HLA-allele-positive subsets. Repertoires with fewer than 30,000 or more than 120,000 public chains, plus five repertoires with anomalous nucleotide sharing, were excluded from co-occurrence clustering. TCRdb stores this immuneACCESS table with in-frame sequences only. Part of the clones is absent; in the studies checked, under half of the shortfall reflects unresolved V genes, and no reason is known for the rest. V, J and clone size were drawn from that table, and D and trimming were deduced from the DNA. The sample contains 95,000 to 150,000 clones, about three quarters of them found a single time. The ten largest clones capture approximately 6% of the sample.

In the case of this clone: The antigen it recognizes is unknown. Nothing much larger sits one base from this clone, and base qualities are not available.

The cohort was made up of 666 healthy bone marrow donors. At the time of sampling, all cohort members were nominally healthy, though unrecorded immune exposures were likely present. The donor tested CMV seronegative and was one of the 352 seronegative cohort members. A peripheral blood sample was collected from each donor, and TCR beta sequencing was performed on peripheral blood mononuclear cells. Genomic DNA was extracted from the blood cell samples with the Qiagen DNeasy Blood Extraction Kit. The CDR3 measures 15 amino acids from cysteine to phenylalanine. Here the CDR3 DNA is all that survives: 45 bases in frame from base 1. CDR1 SEHNR and CDR2 FQNEAQ were looked up in the germline V gene (reference sequence). Germline trimming: 1 base from V, 7 bases from J; junction bases outside gene matches: 8.

The V and J genes are TRBV7-9 and TRBJ2-7, with 9 central nucleotides matching TRBD1. The TCR comes from a woman in her thirties or forties in good health and CMV-seronegative. The source material was PBMCs. The nucleotide sequence reads as follows: TGTGCCAGCAGCTTAGGACAGGGGGGGTCGGGGGAGCAGTACTTC. Translated, it reads CASSLGQGGSGEQYF.